Listed here are 21 T cell receptor beta chains from one sample, sequenced in a study of shared T cell receptors in the human thymus (dated by TCRdb to about 2021). Receptor amplification or capture employed the immunoSEQ multiplex PCR assay. TCRdb took this table from immuneACCESS and kept in-frame rearrangements with V and J called. Such tables lack part of the clones; where checked against another copy, unresolved V genes explain under half of the gap, and the rest is unexplained. Here the sample has 540,000 or so clones; approximately 78% occur a single time. Around 0.013% of the sample comes from the top ten. These same records also appear under a second study, on human thymus T cells.

Input material: thymocytes. Receptors originate from a boy younger than two with a congenital heart defect. Donor details come from another sample of the same person, matched by shared clones.

CDR3 nucleotides: TGTGCCAGCAGCCCAGATTCAGGCACTGAAGCTTTCTTT. Protein sequence: CASSPDSGTEAFF. V gene TRBV7-3 combines with J gene TRBJ1-1; the D is unclear. Trimming removed 5 bases at V and 4 bases at J, with 11 bases between. The CDR3 loop spans 13 amino acids. Germline V gene sequence: CDR1 SGHTA, CDR2 FQGTGA.

V is TRBV7-2 and J is TRBJ2-1; TRBD2 aligns across 13 bases. Unmatched junction bases numbered 3, after V lost 1 base and J lost 0 bases. CDR1 and CDR2 (germline): SGHTA, FQGNSA. The CDR3 consists of 18 residues. In DNA, the CDR3 is TGTGCCAGCAGCTTAGTTTGGACTAGCGGGAGCTCCTACAATGAGCAGTTCTTC. It codes for CASSLVWTSGSSYNEQFF.

V and J are TRBV12-5 and TRBJ2-1; maybe TRBD2 (6 bases). V lost 6 bases, J lost 1 base, and 13 bases lay in between. Germline V gene data show CDR1 as LGHNT and CDR2 as FRNRAP. The CDR3 covers 15 residues. The CDR3 region has the DNA TGTGCTAGTGGATTCCGGGACTCATCCTACAATGAGCAGTTCTTC. This sequence encodes CASGFRDSSYNEQFF.

The chain uses TRBV6-4 and TRBJ2-5, with TRBD2 identical over 13 bases. After removal of 6 bases from V and 2 bases from J, the junction contained 3 bases not matched to a gene. In germline, CDR1 is MRHNA, CDR2 SNTAGT. The CDR3 length is 15 residues. This chain's CDR3 is CASRRTSGGQETQYF. DNA for the CDR3: TGTGCCAGCAGGCGGACTAGCGGGGGTCAAGAGACCCAGTACTTC.

This clone appeared a few times. J is TRBJ1-1 and V is TRBV6-1; D not certain. The V gene lost 3 bases and the J gene lost 4 bases, with 6 bases spanning the gap. The germline V gene encodes CDR1 MNHNS and CDR2 SASEGT. The CDR3 loop spans 12 amino acids. Here the CDR3 DNA reads TGTGCCAGCAGTGAGAGGTCCACTGAAGCTTTCTTT. Residues: CASSERSTEAFF.

J is TRBJ2-5 and V is TRBV6-5; 14 positions match TRBD2. Germline values: CDR1 MNHEY, CDR2 SVGAGI. This CDR3 has 16 amino acids. Unmatched junction bases numbered 7, after V lost 7 bases and J lost 3 bases. The CDR3 bases are TGTGCCAGCACTTATCGACTAGCGGGAGGGGAAGAGACCCAGTACTTC. It specifies CASTYRLAGGEETQYF.

This clone was observed once. The V call is TRBV5-8, the J call TRBJ1-5, with TRBD1 matching over 7 bases. V lost 3 bases and J lost 7; bases outside the gene matches: 7. CDR1 and CDR2 (germline): SGHTS, YDEGEE. The CDR3 spans 14 residues. The CDR3 protein is CASSCDRVGQPQHF. The DNA of the CDR3 is TGTGCCAGCAGCTGTGACAGGGTCGGGCAGCCCCAGCATTTT.

A word on this clone: The identical CDR3 is also encoded by other nucleotide sequences in the sample. The chain recombines TRBV6-5 with TRBJ2-7; TRBD1 is a possible D gene (6 bases). Trimming removed 5 bases from V and 4 bases from J, with 9 bases in between. The CDR3 is 12 amino acids. Per the germline V gene, CDR1 is MNHEY and CDR2 is SVGAGI. CDR3 amino acids: CASSPRGYEQYF. The CDR3 DNA reads TGTGCCAGCAGTCCCAGGGGTTACGAGCAGTACTTC.

This clone was observed a single time. The CDR3 loop is CASSDRDRGPRGYTF. The DNA of the CDR3 is TGTGCCAGCAGTGACCGGGACAGGGGCCCTAGGGGCTACACCTTC. V is TRBV6-1 and J is TRBJ1-2; 10 bases match TRBD1. CDR1 MNHNS and CDR2 SASEGT come from the germline V gene. The junction had 9 bases not matched to a gene; V was cut back by 3 bases and J by 8 bases. The CDR3 covers 15 residues.

The genes are TRBV5-4 and TRBJ2-5, with D perhaps TRBD2 (6 bases). The germline V gene has CDR1 SGHNT and CDR2 YYREEE (reference sequence). This CDR3 region has 14 residues. V lost 4 bases to trimming and J lost 0 bases, with 10 bases between them. As DNA, the CDR3 is TGTGCCAGCAGCGGCTTAGCGGACCAAGAGACCCAGTACTTC. Translation: CASSGLADQETQYF.

The chain employs TRBV6-6 and TRBJ1-2; D is unresolved. The CDR3 is 12 amino acids. V was trimmed by 5 bases and J by 8 bases, leaving 12 bases between them. Germline lookup yields CDR1 MNHNY and CDR2 SVGAGI (reference sequence). CDR3 loop: CASSPPSLGYTF. The CDR3 nucleotides read TGTGCCAGCAGTCCCCCGTCCTTAGGCTACACCTTC.

The chain combines TRBV19 with TRBJ2-7, with 7 bases aligning to TRBD1. Trimming at V came to 9 bases and at J to 6 bases, leaving 2 bases not matched to a gene. Germline V lookup: CDR1 LNHDA, CDR2 SQIVND (reference sequence). The CDR3 loop spans 10 amino acids. The CDR3 DNA follows: TGTGCCAGGACAGGGTGCGAGCAGTACTTC. Its protein product is CARTGCEQYF.

This chain links TRBV5-6 with TRBJ1-5; 9 nucleotides match TRBD1. Germline trimming cut 4 bases from V and 8 bases from J; bases unmatched to any gene: 7. This CDR3 spans 14 amino acids. The germline V gene encodes CDR1 SGHDT and CDR2 YYEEEE. As DNA, the CDR3 is TGTGCCAGCAGCATTGGGACAGGGAGGAAGCCCCAGCATTTT. This gives the protein CASSIGTGRKPQHF.

This clone was observed a handful of times. This chain uses TRBV2 with TRBJ1-1; the D gene is possibly TRBD1 (5 bases). The length of the CDR3 is 10 residues. Per the germline V gene, CDR1 is SNHLY and CDR2 is FYNNEI. Between the trimmed V and J ends, which lost 8 bases and 6 bases, there was a span of 7 bases. The CDR3 loop reads CASAQAEAFF. CDR3 nucleotides: TGTGCCAGCGCACAGGCTGAAGCTTTCTTT.

This chain joins TRBV4-3 and TRBJ2-7; 14 bases are a match to TRBD2. Looked up from germline, CDR1 is LGHNA and CDR2 is YSLEER. The junction had 9 bases not matched to a gene; V was cut back by 2 bases and J by 6 bases. This CDR3 has 17 amino acids. The CDR3 is CASSQNLGGLAGVEQYF. Here the CDR3 DNA reads TGCGCCAGCAGCCAAAATTTGGGGGGACTAGCGGGAGTCGAGCAGTACTTC.

This clone was seen only a few times. V and J are TRBV9 and TRBJ2-1; TRBD2 agrees at 8 bases. This CDR3 is 16 amino acids long. Losses at the gene ends were 3 bases for V and 5 bases for J; bases not matched to a gene: 10. Germline lookup yields CDR1 SGDLS and CDR2 YYNGEE. In DNA, the CDR3 is TGTGCCAGCAGCGCCGGGGGGGCGGGAGGCAACAATGAGCAGTTCTTC. As protein: CASSAGGAGGNNEQFF.

CDR3 in DNA: TGTGCTAGTGGTGGGAGCATAGCCAAAAACATTCAGTACTTC. Residues: CASGGSIAKNIQYF. This chain links TRBV12-5 with TRBJ2-4, with D possibly matching TRBD2 (5 bases). The CDR3 is made up of 14 amino acids. Trimming removed 5 bases at V and 0 bases at J, with 8 bases between. Germline CDR1 LGHNT, CDR2 FRNRAP. The whole variable domain, remainder taken from reference TRBV12-5 and TRBJ2-4, is DARVTQTPRHKVTEMGQEVTMRCQPILGHNTVFWYRQTMMQGLELLAYFRNRAPLDDSGMPKDRFSAEMPDATLATLKIQPSEPRDSAVYFCASGGSIAKNIQYFGAGTRLSVL.

J is TRBJ1-2 and V is TRBV10-3; 9 bases are a match to TRBD1. With 6 bases clipped from V and 7 bases from J, the junction kept 6 bases outside the gene matches. The CDR3 runs to 13 residues. The germline V gene encodes CDR1 ENHRY and CDR2 SYGVKD. DNA for the CDR3: TGTGCCATCAGAGGGACAGGGACGGGTGGCTACACCTTC. It is translated as CAIRGTGTGGYTF.

The V and J genes are TRBV6-5 and TRBJ2-1; 8 bases line up with TRBD2. Germline V gene data show CDR1 as MNHEY and CDR2 as SVGAGI. The CDR3 is made up of 15 amino acids. Unmatched junction bases numbered 10, after V lost 5 bases and J lost 7 bases. For the CDR3, the DNA is TGTGCCAGCAGTGTTAGCGGGACTCATTCAAATGAGCAGTTCTTC. Its protein is CASSVSGTHSNEQFF.

The V gene is TRBV21-1, the J gene TRBJ1-1; the D call of TRBD1 is as the table states it, not checked on the DNA. TRBV21-1 is deemed a pseudogene. The CDR3 has 15 residues. The CDR3: CASSTKPLTGTEAFF. CDR3 DNA sequence: TGTGCCAGCAGCACCAAACCCCTTACAGGGACCGAAGCTTTCTTT.

The chain couples TRBV6-4 to TRBJ2-5; the match to TRBD2 covers 7 bases. This CDR3 spans 12 amino acids. With V trimmed by 9 bases and J by 4 bases, 5 bases remained unmatched. Germline loops: CDR1 MRHNA, CDR2 SNTAGT. The CDR3 here is CARPTSRETQYF. CDR3 DNA sequence: TGTGCCAGACCGACTAGCAGAGAGACCCAGTACTTC.